These T cell receptor beta chains were read from a single sample in a study of a mutant IDH1 vaccine in newly diagnosed glioma. For these receptors, no antigen is known. TCRdb keeps only in-frame clones here, not all; method: immunoSEQ multiplex PCR. The sample has some 87,000 clones, 80% to 90% seen once. Sequenced material: PBMCs, taken from a glioma patient whose treatment included an IDH1 peptide vaccine. All receptors come from a man between 35 and 55 years old with glioma. The conserved cysteine and the conserved F or W are not part of the CDR3 here. Not all rows give a size; the values are once, few, many and, for expanded clones, a class.

- TRBJ2-5 TRBV5-4 ASSRDRGSRETQY
- TRBJ2-5 TRBV7-6 ASSLELGGRKY
- TRBJ2-2 TRBV2 ASSEQGTGELF
- TRBJ2-3 TRBV18 ASSSGSSTDTQY
- TRBJ2-2 TRBV18 ASSLGTGAGGELF
- TRBJ2-7 TRBV6-5 ASTQGSIYEQY
- TRBJ2-2 TRBV10-3 AISDTGRGAPNTGELF
few TRBJ1-4 TRBV30 AWSEGGEKLF
- TRBJ2-4 TRBV4-3 ASSHDFPELNIQY
- TRBJ1-5 TRBV28 ASSLSPSNQPQH
- TRBJ2-5 TRBV7-2 ASSFGPLKTQY
- TRBJ1-5 TRBV7-8 ASSPGQGAAQPQH
- TRBJ2-7 TRBV6-1 ASSTGLAGSYEQY
- TRBJ2-3 TRBV7-9 ASSSLPGLGPDTQY
- TRBJ1-5 TRBV10-1 ASSDRAGQPQH